The 2 T cell receptor beta chains reported below all come from one sample, sequenced in a study of beta chain features in type 1 diabetes. The investigators reverse transcribed all of the isolated RNA, so they sequenced expressed TCRB transcripts. Method: immunoSEQ multiplex PCR; TCRdb's copy keeps in-frame clones and lacks some. Of 860,000 or so clones listed, roughly 16% are singletons. The sample consisted of naive CD4+ T cells from blood. These receptors were taken from a young woman in good health.

The J gene is TRBJ2-3, the V gene TRBV6-4, with D unresolved. Per germline, CDR1 MRHNA and CDR2 SNTAGT. V was cut by 6 bases and J by 4 bases, with 11 bases left in between. The CDR3 has 13 amino acids. CDR3 residues: CASSPALADTQYF. The DNA of the CDR3 is TGTGCCAGCAGCCCCGCCCTCGCAGATACGCAGTATTTT.

This clone turned up a few times. The rearrangement joins TRBV7-9 to TRBJ2-1, with TRBD2 identical over 15 bases. Germline V lookup: CDR1 SEHNR, CDR2 FQNEAQ (reference sequence). V was clipped by 3 bases and J by 14 bases; unmatched bases: 8. The CDR3 loop spans 15 amino acids. As DNA, the CDR3 is TGTGCCAGCAGCTTTGAGGGACTAGCGGGAGGATCCAAGTTCTTC. Translating it yields CASSFEGLAGGSKFF.